Listed below are T cell receptor beta chains from one sample, sequenced in a study of molecular identifiers for immune sequencing clone quantification. TCRdb independently ran MiXCR on the PCR reads; one entry per CDR3 protein. The table shows roughly 93,000 distinct CDR3 sequences, with about 20% occurring only once. Sequencing used naive CD8+ T cells from blood, with Jurkat cell RNA spiked in. These TCRs come from a human donor in good health. Some libraries in this study had Jurkat cell RNA spiked in. Each CDR3 is given with its conserved first and last residue. A D gene is named only where the DNA matches it firmly. The size entry is marked missing in some rows and otherwise reads once, few, many or a size class.

D	V	size	J	DNA	CDR3
NA	TRBV6-6	many	TRBJ2-5	TGTGCCAGCAGTACATTGGCAGCCGAAGAGACCCAGTACTTC	CASSTLAAEETQYF
NA	TRBV5-4	many	TRBJ2-1	TGTGCCAGCAGCTTGCCGGGGTACAATGAGCAGTTCTTC	CASSLPGYNEQFF
NA	TRBV19	NA	TRBJ2-5	TGTGCCAGTAGTGGGCCCAAAATAGGAGTCTACGAAGAGACCCAGTACTTC	CASSGPKIGVYEETQYF
NA	TRBV28	NA	TRBJ1-4	TGTGCCACAGACCCATCCGGGACTAATGAAAAACTGTTTTTT	CATDPSGTNEKLFF
NA	TRBV27	many	TRBJ1-1	TGTGCCAGCAGTTCCCCCCTCGTACCCACAGGGGAAGCTTTCTTT	CASSSPLVPTGEAFF
NA	TRBV19	NA	TRBJ2-7	TGTGCCAGTAGTATAGGTATCGGGCAGGGGCTCTCCTACGAGCAGTACTTC	CASSIGIGQGLSYEQYF
TRBD2	TRBV7-9	many	TRBJ2-1	TGTGCCAGCAGCTTCTTGCGCGGGGGGGTAACCTACAATGAGCAGTTCTTC	CASSFLRGGVTYNEQFF
NA	TRBV5-6	many	TRBJ2-5	TGTGCCAGCAGCTTGTCAGGGGAAGAGACCCAGTACTTC	CASSLSGEETQYF
NA	TRBV7-9	NA	TRBJ2-1	TGTGCCAGCAGCTCCTCACGACGGGACAATGAGCAGTTCTTC	CASSSSRRDNEQFF
NA	TRBV11-2	many	TRBJ2-4	TGTGCCAGCAGCCCTAGACTCGGCCAGGAGGAAAACATTCAGTACTTC	CASSPRLGQEENIQYF
TRBD2	TRBV13	NA	TRBJ2-5	TGTGCCAGCAGCCCACTAGCGGGTGTAGGCAGTGTAGAGACCCAGTACTTC	CASSPLAGVGSVETQYF
TRBD2	TRBV28	many	TRBJ2-3	TGTGCCAGCAGAAGGACTAGCGGGGCAGATACGCAGTATTTT	CASRRTSGADTQYF
TRBD2	TRBV4-1	many	TRBJ2-5	TGCGCCAGCAGCCAAGTGCAGGGACTAAGGGAGACCCAGTACTTC	CASSQVQGLRETQYF
NA	TRBV7-9	many	TRBJ2-5	TGTGCCAGCAGCTCGGGGCTGGAGTCACTGGAGACCCAGTACTTC	CASSSGLESLETQYF
TRBD2	TRBV4-1	NA	TRBJ2-2	TGCGCCAGCAGCCGAGATTATACTAGCGGACTCTACGGGGAGCTGTTTTTT	CASSRDYTSGLYGELFF
NA	TRBV2	many	TRBJ1-1	TGTGCCAGCAGTGTCCGAGGGGCAGGCTTGAACGCTGAAGCTTTCTTT	CASSVRGAGLNAEAFF
TRBD2	TRBV30	few	TRBJ2-5	TGTGCGTGGGGGGGTCGGGAGACCCAGTACTTC	CAWGGRETQYF
NA	TRBV5-1	many	TRBJ1-1	TGCGCCAGCAGCCCGGGAGGGGTAACTGAAGCTTTCTTT	CASSPGGVTEAFF
TRBD1	TRBV14	many	TRBJ1-5	TGTGCCAGCAGTGCAGGGACAGAAGACAATCAGCCCCAGCATTTT	CASSAGTEDNQPQHF
NA	TRBV6-2/TRBV6-3	many	TRBJ2-7	TGTGCCAGCAGTTTGCCCCTTAGCGAGCAGTACTTC	CASSLPLSEQYF
TRBD2	TRBV6-5	many	TRBJ2-5	TGTGCCAGCAGTTACCCGAGCGGGGACCAAGAGACCCAGTACTTC	CASSYPSGDQETQYF
TRBD2	TRBV19	NA	TRBJ2-1	TGTGCCACTGAAGGGGCGGGAGGTCGCAATGAGCAGTTCTTC	CATEGAGGRNEQFF
NA	TRBV27	many	TRBJ2-7	TGTGCCAGCAGTTTAGCTTCAGGTGCCTACGAGCAGTACTTC	CASSLASGAYEQYF
NA	TRBV30	many	TRBJ2-7	TGTGCCTGGACCCGGGGCATCCTGGGCTACGAGCAGTACTTC	CAWTRGILGYEQYF
TRBD2	TRBV30	many	TRBJ2-1	TGTGCCTGGACTAGCGGGCAGAGCTCCTACAATGAGCAGTTCTTC	CAWTSGQSSYNEQFF
TRBD2	TRBV12-5	many	TRBJ2-7	TGTGCTAGTGGTTTGGTATCAGCGGGGGGGCCCTACGAGCAGTACTTC	CASGLVSAGGPYEQYF
NA	TRBV5-6	medium-sized	TRBJ1-5	TGTGCCAGCAGCTCCTTCACCCACAATCAGCCCCAGCATTTT	CASSSFTHNQPQHF
NA	TRBV7-9	many	TRBJ1-6	TGTGCCAGCACCCCGGACAGCTTTAATTCACCCCTCCACTTT	CASTPDSFNSPLHF
NA	TRBV27	many	TRBJ2-7	TGTGCCAGCAGTTTATCGGGTTCCTTCTTGGGTTACGAGCAGTACTTC	CASSLSGSFLGYEQYF
TRBD1	TRBV13	many	TRBJ2-2	TGTGCCAGCAGTTCGGGACAGCAGACCGGGGAGCTGTTTTTT	CASSSGQQTGELFF
TRBD2	TRBV11-2	many	TRBJ2-1	TGTGCCAGCAGCTTGTCGGCGGGGGGGCCCACCTACAATGAGCAGTTCTTC	CASSLSAGGPTYNEQFF
NA	TRBV4-2	many	TRBJ2-6	TGTGCCAGCAGCCAAGAGCGGACTGGGGCCAACGTCCTGACTTTC	CASSQERTGANVLTF
NA	TRBV6-5	many	TRBJ2-3	TGTGCCAGCACACCAGCATACTACACAGATACGCAGTATTTT	CASTPAYYTDTQYF